This T cell receptor (beta chain) was identified during a study of beta chain features in type 1 diabetes. Regarding the study as a whole: Sequencing used cDNA, and cells with high TCR expression could therefore be over-represented.

Germline values: CDR1 KGHSH, CDR2 LQKENI. The CDR3 is made up of 16 amino acids. Germline trimming cut 4 bases from V and 0 bases from J; bases unmatched to any gene: 5. All of the isolated RNA was reverse transcribed, so expressed TCRB transcripts were sequenced. TCRdb's table, derived via immunoSEQ multiplex PCR, lists solely in-frame clones and lacks some. The sample carries fewer than 200,000 clones, approximately 8.1% recorded once. This clone has a handful of counts. Its antigen is currently unknown. The V and J genes are TRBV18 and TRBJ2-1; 8 bases are a match to TRBD1. The material sequenced was central memory CD4+ T cells from blood. This TCR was sampled from a man aged 18 to 35 in good health. The CDR3 spells CASSQLGQASYNEQFF. The CDR3 region has the DNA TGTGCCAGCTCACAACTGGGACAGGCCTCCTACAATGAGCAGTTCTTC.